These 5 T cell receptor beta chains were sequenced from one sample in a study of OX40 agonist ivuxolimab in advanced cancers. The repertoire was sequenced with immunoSEQ multiplex PCR; TCRdb's copy has only in-frame clones and lacks some. The data hold some 100,000 clones, with nearly 90% observed a single time. This sample comprised CD4+ or CD8+ T cells sorted from blood, obtained in a trial of the OX40 agonist ivuxolimab. These receptors were taken from an adult with an advanced solid tumor such as melanoma, head and neck, liver or kidney cancer.

The genes are TRBV5-4 and TRBJ1-2; weak D call: TRBD1 (5 bases). The germline V gene encodes CDR1 SGHNT and CDR2 YYREEE (reference sequence). Trimming removed 5 bases at V and 1 base at J, with 12 bases between. This CDR3 is 14 amino acids long. The CDR3 protein is CASRAGGLNYGYTF. The CDR3, as DNA: TGTGCCAGCAGGGCTGGGGGACTTAACTATGGCTACACCTTC.

The V and J genes are TRBV5-4 and TRBJ2-5; a weak D match, TRBD2 (6 bases). Trimming stripped 4 bases from V and 5 bases from J, with 15 bases between. From germline, CDR1 is SGHNT and CDR2 YYREEE (reference sequence). The CDR3 covers 14 residues. This CDR3 reads CASSPSGFRETQYF. In nucleotides, the CDR3 is TGTGCCAGCAGCCCCAGCGGGTTCAGGGAGACCCAGTACTTC. The full variable domain, with the rest looked up from reference TRBV5-4 and TRBJ2-5, is ETGVTQSPTHLIKTRGQQVTLRCSSQSGHNTVSWYQQALGQGPQFIFQYYREEENGRGNFPPRFSGLQFPNYSSELNVNALELDDSALYLCASSPSGFRETQYFGPGTRLLVL.

This rearrangement joins TRBV15 to TRBJ2-2; no clear D gene. The V end was cut by 0 bases, the J end by 6 bases, with 5 bases between. Germline-derived CDR1 and CDR2 are LNHNV and YYDKDF (reference sequence). The CDR3 covers 13 residues. CDR3 region: CATSRDKSGELFF. In DNA, the CDR3 is TGTGCCACCAGCAGAGATAAATCCGGGGAGCTGTTTTTT.

The chain couples TRBV14 to TRBJ2-1, with D tentatively TRBD2 (5 bases). Trimming removed 1 base from V and 6 bases from J, with 7 bases in between. CDR1 SGHDN and CDR2 FVKESK come from the germline V gene. The CDR3 runs to 13 residues. Here the CDR3 DNA reads TGTGCCAGCAGCCAAGTGCTAGCCAATGAGCAGTTCTTC. Translation: CASSQVLANEQFF.

The chain combines TRBV19 with TRBJ2-1, with 7 positions matching TRBD2. V was clipped by 5 bases and J by 6 bases; unmatched bases: 13. The CDR3 has 16 residues. Per the germline V gene, CDR1 is LNHDA and CDR2 is SQIVND (reference sequence). The CDR3 region has the DNA TGTGCCAGTAGTCCAGCGGGAAGCCCAAGAAGCAATGAGCAGTTCTTC. Protein sequence: CASSPAGSPRSNEQFF.